The 15 T cell receptor beta chains in this list originate from one sample, sequenced in a study of cytomegalovirus exposure and HLA in healthy donors. The PCR ran on 60 Vbeta and 13 Jbeta primers. The repertoire was sequenced with immunoSEQ multiplex PCR; TCRdb's copy has only in-frame clones and lacks some. The sample lists almost 200,000 clones, around 85% occurring once. Sequenced material: PBMCs. Receptors originate from a woman between 50 and 59 years old in good health and CMV-seronegative.

This clone was recorded only once. DNA of the CDR3: TGTGCCTGGACCCAAAGTGTTTCGACAGACAATGAGCAGTTCTTC. This codes for CAWTQSVSTDNEQFF. The V call is TRBV30, the J call TRBJ2-1; D may be TRBD1 (5 bases). The CDR3 runs 15 residues. The V gene lost 4 bases and the J gene lost 5 bases, with 18 bases spanning the gap. CDR1 is GTSNPN and CDR2 is SVGIG in the germline V gene (reference sequence).

V gene TRBV2 combines with J gene TRBJ1-5; tentatively, D is TRBD1 (5 bases). V shed 4 bases and J shed 2 bases, with 15 bases lying between them. From germline, CDR1 is SNHLY and CDR2 FYNNEI. This CDR3 is 16 amino acids long. For the CDR3, the DNA is TGTGCCAGCAGTGGTCTTTTGGGGGGAGGCAATCAGCCCCAGCATTTT. Amino acids: CASSGLLGGGNQPQHF. Full variable domain (rest looked up from reference TRBV2 and TRBJ1-5): EPEVTQTPSHQVTQMGQEVILRCVPISNHLYFYWYRQILGQKVEFLVSFYNNEISEKSEIFDDQFSVERPDGSNFTLKIRSTKLEDSAMYFCASSGLLGGGNQPQHFGDGTRLSIL.

The table lists this clone with a count of one. The chain links TRBV18 to TRBJ2-7; D gene unclear. The germline gives CDR1 KGHSH, CDR2 LQKENI. This CDR3 has 13 amino acids. V lost 2 bases and J lost 7, with 12 bases in between. The CDR3 region is CASSPSPEMEQYF. The DNA for the CDR3 is TGTGCCAGCTCACCATCCCCAGAAATGGAGCAGTACTTC.

The sample holds a few counts of this clone. The chain uses TRBV10-3 and TRBJ1-1; D is unclear. CDR1 is ENHRY and CDR2 is SYGVKD in the germline V gene. The ends were cut back, 3 bases at V and 1 base at J, with 12 bases in the middle. The CDR3 contains 15 residues. CDR3 nucleotides: TGTGCCATCAGTGACCCTGGGAGGGAGAACACTGAAGCTTTCTTT. Encoded protein: CAISDPGRENTEAFF.

This clone was found a few times. V usage is TRBV7-6 and J usage is TRBJ2-2, with 12 nucleotides matching TRBD1. V shed 8 bases and J 2 bases; nucleotides not matched to a gene: 6. The CDR3 spans 16 residues. The germline gives CDR1 SGHVS, CDR2 FNYEAQ. CDR3 DNA sequence: TGTGCCAGCGGAGGGGGACAGGGGGCCAACACCGGGGAGCTGTTTTTT. Translated, it gives CASGGGQGANTGELFF.

The gene calls are TRBV30 and TRBJ1-2, with D possibly matching TRBD1 (5 bases). Trimming took 0 bases from V and 3 from J, leaving 17 bases between them. Germline V gives CDR1 GTSNPN, CDR2 SVGIG (reference sequence). CDR3 size: 16 residues. The CDR3 is CAWSVGGTANYYGYTF. CDR3 coding DNA: TGTGCCTGGAGTGTAGGAGGGACGGCGAATTACTATGGCTACACCTTC.

The rearrangement links TRBV5-4 to TRBJ1-2; D is ambiguous. The CDR3 contains 13 residues. V was trimmed by 2 bases and J by 7 bases, leaving 12 bases between them. Germline CDR1 SGHNT, CDR2 YYREEE (reference sequence). DNA for the CDR3: TGTGCCAGCAGCTTCTCCGCGGCGTCTGGCTACACCTTC. It is translated as CASSFSAASGYTF.

This clone was detected only once. The chain has TRBV28 and TRBJ2-2; a possible D gene is TRBD2 (5 bases). V lost 3 bases to trimming and J lost 4 bases, with 12 bases between them. Germline CDR1 reads MDHEN; CDR2 reads SYDVKM. This CDR3 region has 15 residues. CDR3 loop: CASSFSISGTGELFF. CDR3 in DNA: TGTGCCAGCAGTTTTTCCATAAGCGGCACCGGGGAGCTGTTTTTT. Combining the CDR3 with reference TRBV28 and TRBJ2-2 gives the whole variable domain DVKVTQSSRYLVKRTGEKVFLECVQDMDHENMFWYRQDPGLGLRLIYFSYDVKMKEKGDIPEGYSVSREKKERFSLILESASTNQTSMYLCASSFSISGTGELFFGEGSRLTVL.

This clone was seen a handful of times. This rearrangement joins TRBV7-8 to TRBJ1-4; 7 bases match TRBD1. The ends lost 5 bases at V and 8 bases at J; junction bases unmatched: 8. Looked up from germline, CDR1 is SGHVS and CDR2 is FQNEAQ. The CDR3 runs 14 residues. The CDR3 DNA sequence: TGTGCCAGCAGCACTAGGGGGCTCGGGGAAAAACTGTTTTTT. This sequence encodes CASSTRGLGEKLFF.

The chain is built from TRBV5-1 and TRBJ2-7; D remains ambiguous. Between the trimmed V and J ends, which lost 4 bases and 1 base, there was a span of 6 bases. The CDR3 spans 12 residues. Looked up from germline, CDR1 is SGHRS and CDR2 is YFSETQ. This CDR3 reads CASSGLSYEQYF. The CDR3 nucleotides are TGCGCCAGCAGCGGGCTTTCCTACGAGCAGTACTTC.

The V and J genes are TRBV29-1 and TRBJ1-1; 8 bases map to TRBD1. The CDR3 is 13 residues long. J lost 6 bases, V lost 3 bases, and 6 bases had no gene match. Germline V gene data show CDR1 as SQVTM and CDR2 as ANQGSEA. The CDR3 coding sequence is TGCAGCGTTGAGGGCAGGGGGCTTGCTGAAGCTTTCTTT. Translation: CSVEGRGLAEAFF.

The V gene is TRBV28, the J gene TRBJ2-5, with D possibly TRBD1 on 5 matching bases. Trimming took 6 bases from V and 2 from J, leaving 22 bases between them. Per the germline V gene, CDR1 is MDHEN and CDR2 is SYDVKM. CDR3 size: 17 residues. In DNA form, the CDR3 reads TGTGCCAGCAGAAGTTCCGCGCTAGGCAGGGAACAAGAGACCCAGTACTTC. It encodes CASRSSALGREQETQYF.

The V call is TRBV7-2, the J call TRBJ1-3; weak D call: TRBD1 (6 bases). V gave up 6 bases and J gave up 2 bases, with 14 bases separating them. Germline CDR1 and CDR2: SGHTA and FQGNSA. The CDR3 is 15 residues long. The CDR3, as DNA: TGTGCCAGCAGTCGACAGGTGACCGCTGGAAACACCATATATTTT. It codes for CASSRQVTAGNTIYF.

The chain carries TRBV7-6 and TRBJ1-1; 7 bases agree with TRBD1. CDR3 length: 16 amino acids. Germline V gene sequence: CDR1 SGHVS, CDR2 FNYEAQ. The ends lost 2 bases at V and 1 base at J; junction bases unmatched: 7. CDR3 in amino acids: CASSLRQGPSNTEAFF. The DNA for the CDR3 is TGTGCCAGCAGCTTACGACAGGGTCCTTCGAACACTGAAGCTTTCTTT.

Only a few counts were recorded for this clone. The chain uses TRBV7-6 and TRBJ1-1, with TRBD1 as a possible D gene (5 bases). There are 16 residues in the CDR3. Germline-derived CDR1 and CDR2 are SGHVS and FNYEAQ. The V end was cut by 3 bases, the J end by 5 bases, with 19 bases between. The DNA of the CDR3 is TGTGCCAGCAGCTTCTACTTGTTAGGGGCAGGGACTGAAGCTTTCTTT. It yields the protein CASSFYLLGAGTEAFF. Combining the CDR3 with reference TRBV7-6 and TRBJ1-1 gives the whole variable domain GAGVSQSPRYKVTKRGQDVALRCDPISGHVSLYWYRQALGQGPEFLTYFNYEAQQDKSGLPNDRFSAERPEGSISTLTIQRTEQRDSAMYRCASSFYLLGAGTEAFFGQGTRLTVV.